Below, one T cell receptor beta chain is given with its context. Enrolled through a virtual design, the participants were between about 18 and 100 years of age and came from about two dozen US areas. Data came from immunoSEQ multiplex PCR; TCRdb stores just in-frame clones and leaves some out. The data hold 150,000 to 250,000 clones, with roughly 84% observed a single time. V was shortened by 2 bases and J by 4 bases, with 18 bases between the two germline ends. CDR3 length equals 17 residues. The germline gives CDR1 SNHLY, CDR2 FYNNEI. This sample stems from a study of blood T cell repertoires in COVID-19. Study at large: COVID-19 samples collected from the United States, Italy and Spain covered acute and convalescent phases. T cells, B-cell-depleted T cells, or PBMCs provided the cDNA or gDNA that served as material.

Sequenced material: PBMCs or T cells enriched from blood (not recorded which). V usage is TRBV2 and J usage is TRBJ1-5; D might be TRBD1 (5 bases). This clonotype originated in a man aged 35 to 55 who had recovered from COVID-19. The CDR3 coding sequence is TGTGCCAGCAGTGAAATTGGGGGGTTGGGGATAAATCAGCCCCAGCATTTT. It encodes CASSEIGGLGINQPQHF.